The present TCR beta chain was sequenced within a study of cytomegalovirus exposure and HLA in healthy donors. Study-wide context: HLA-typed donors were the source of about 85 million unique TCRs, which an early data release held. Regarding the study as a whole: HLA restriction was apparent for most CMV-associated TCR beta chains in a later analysis. Sequencing artifact likely explains a cluster of highly shared sequence variants. Some V segments (TRBV6-2 and TRBV6-3 among them) were excluded as indistinguishable.

Concerning this clone: Its matching antigen is unknown.

PCR used 60 Vbeta primers and 13 Jbeta primers. TCRdb's copy holds only in-frame clones and misses some; the assay was immunoSEQ multiplex PCR. The sample includes 150,000 to 250,000 clones, around 79% of them seen just once. CDR1 MNHNS and CDR2 SASEGT come from the germline V gene. With 4 bases removed from V and 6 bases from J, the gap between germline ends came to 17 bases. The CDR3 loop spans 15 amino acids. Sequences were obtained from PBMCs. The TCR originated in a girl aged 5-17 years in good health and CMV-seropositive. The chain uses TRBV6-1 and TRBJ2-3, with D maybe TRBD2 (6 bases). CDR3 region: CASSATGTPLDTQYF. DNA for the CDR3: TGTGCCAGCAGTGCAACCGGGACTCCCCTTGATACGCAGTATTTT.